Below are 30 T cell receptor beta chains sequenced from a single sample in a study of blood T cell repertoires in COVID-19. Method: immunoSEQ multiplex PCR; TCRdb's copy keeps in-frame clones and lacks some. The sample carries about 95,000 clones, 75% to 85% recorded once. Source material: peripheral blood. Receptor source: a man older than 75 with COVID-19, enrolled during active disease.

This sequence joins TRBV19 and TRBJ2-5; 7 bases agree with TRBD2. The CDR3 runs to 18 residues. J was trimmed by 2 bases and V by 0 bases; bases with no gene match: 12. Germline V lookup: CDR1 LNHDA, CDR2 SQIVND (reference sequence). The CDR3 spells CASSIDPFDQGGQETQYF. The CDR3 DNA is TGTGCCAGTAGTATAGATCCTTTCGACCAGGGAGGGCAAGAGACCCAGTACTTC.

The chain employs TRBV4-3 and TRBJ1-2; D unresolved. There are 15 residues in the CDR3. The germline V and J ends were trimmed by 0 bases and 8 bases, with 16 bases remaining between them. Per germline, CDR1 LGHNA and CDR2 YSLEER. The DNA for the CDR3 is TGCGCCAGCAGCCAAGATCCGAGCCGGTGGTGGGGCTACACCTTC. Amino acids: CASSQDPSRWWGYTF.

CDR3 nucleotide sequence: TGTGCCAGCAGCCTGACAAGCTACGAGCAGTACTTC. Translating gives CASSLTSYEQYF. The J gene is TRBJ2-7, the V gene TRBV7-2; the D is unclear. The germline V gene encodes CDR1 SGHTA and CDR2 FQGNSA. CDR3 size: 12 residues. V dropped 5 bases and J dropped 3 bases, with 8 bases sitting between them. The variable domain in full, with the rest retrieved from reference TRBV7-2 and TRBJ2-7, is GAGVSQSPSNKVTEKGKDVELRCDPISGHTALYWYRQSLGQGLEFLIYFQGNSAPDKSGLPSDRFSAERTGGSVSTLTIQRTQQEDSAVYLCASSLTSYEQYFGPGTRLTVT.

This clone was observed a single time. The J gene is TRBJ2-1, the V gene TRBV4-1; 10 bases agree with TRBD1. The CDR3 spans 18 residues. The germline V gene encodes CDR1 MGHRA and CDR2 YSYEKL. V shed 3 bases and J 8 bases; nucleotides not matched to a gene: 16. Here the CDR3 DNA reads TGCGCCAGCAGCCAGTTCTTGTCTCCGGGACAGGGGAGTCATGAGCAGTTCTTC. Amino acids: CASSQFLSPGQGSHEQFF.

J is TRBJ2-5 and V is TRBV3-1 (or the pseudogene TRBV3-2), with 12 bases that match TRBD2. CDR1 LGHDT and CDR2 YNNKEL come from the germline V gene (reference sequence). V shed 3 bases, J shed 4 bases, and the junction held 9 bases outside the gene matches. This CDR3 is 17 amino acids long. The CDR3 here is CASSQTSGGLRGETQYF. DNA for the CDR3: TGTGCCAGCAGCCAGACTAGCGGGGGCCTTCGGGGAGAGACCCAGTACTTC.

This chain uses TRBV6-2 or TRBV6-3 with TRBJ2-3; 8 bases fit TRBD1. Germline CDR1 reads MNHEY; CDR2 reads SVGEGT. V dropped 5 bases and J dropped 2; count of bases not matched to a gene: 9. This CDR3 comprises 16 residues. The CDR3 spells CASSHDRTGFTDTQYF. The CDR3 nucleotides are TGTGCCAGCAGTCATGACCGGACAGGGTTCACAGATACGCAGTATTTT.

The sample holds many counts of this clone. The CDR3 sequence is CASSFRSDRIYEQYF. The DNA for the CDR3 is TGTGCCAGCAGCTTCCGATCTGACAGGATCTACGAGCAGTACTTC. V gene TRBV9 combines with J gene TRBJ2-7, with a tentative D call TRBD1 (6 bases). CDR1 SGDLS and CDR2 YYNGEE come from the germline V gene. V lost 4 bases and J 3 bases, leaving 17 bases between the germline ends. The CDR3 consists of 15 residues.

J is TRBJ2-3 and V is TRBV10-3; tentative D call: TRBD2 (6 bases). Germline loops: CDR1 ENHRY, CDR2 SYGVKD. CDR3 length equals 16 residues. The V end lost 2 bases, the J end lost 1 base, and 13 bases lay between the germline ends. Here the CDR3 DNA reads TGTGCCATCAGTGAGCTAGCTCAGCGGGGCACAGATACGCAGTATTTT. Translated: CAISELAQRGTDTQYF.

This clone was recorded a few times. The CDR3 region is CASSLGLSGRASEQFF. The DNA for the CDR3 is TGTGCCAGCAGCTTAGGTCTTAGCGGGAGGGCGAGTGAGCAGTTCTTC. The chain joins TRBV11-2 to TRBJ2-1, with TRBD2 identical over 11 bases. J gave up 9 bases and V 1 base, and 8 bases lay outside the gene matches. The length of the CDR3 is 16 residues. Germline V gives CDR1 SGHAT, CDR2 FQNNGV.

This chain uses TRBV18 with TRBJ2-7, with 8 bases identical to TRBD1. Trimming took 2 bases from V and 6 from J; bases not matched to a gene: 3. The germline CDR1 and CDR2 sequences are KGHSH and LQKENI. This CDR3 contains 13 residues. The CDR3, as DNA: TGTGCCAGCTCACCAGCAGGGGGCTTCGAGCAGTACTTC. The encoded protein is CASSPAGGFEQYF.

This clone occurred once. This chain uses TRBV5-1 with TRBJ2-2, with 10 nucleotides matching TRBD2. J gave up 6 bases and V 0 bases, and 8 bases lay outside the gene matches. The CDR3 is 17 amino acids. The germline CDR1 and CDR2 sequences are SGHRS and YFSETQ. CDR3 sequence (DNA): TGCGCCAGCAGCTTGGCCCTCCTAGCGGGAGCCCCCGGGGAGCTGTTTTTT. Protein product: CASSLALLAGAPGELFF.

The V gene is TRBV7-2, the J gene TRBJ1-3; D perhaps matches TRBD1 (6 bases). Trimming took off 6 bases at V and 0 bases at J, with 18 bases between the two ends. Germline-derived CDR1 and CDR2 are SGHTA and FQGNSA. CDR3 size: 17 residues. The CDR3 sequence: CASSLQGSPHSGNTIYF. The CDR3 nucleotides read TGTGCCAGCAGTCTACAGGGATCTCCTCACTCTGGAAACACCATATATTTT.

The V and J genes are TRBV10-3 and TRBJ2-1; 9 nucleotides line up with TRBD2. The CDR3 extends over 13 amino acids. After removal of 9 bases from V and 6 bases from J, the junction contained 6 bases not matched to a gene. From germline, CDR1 is ENHRY and CDR2 SYGVKD. Here the CDR3 reads CAIRLAVSNEQFF. CDR3 in DNA: TGTGCCATACGACTAGCGGTAAGCAATGAGCAGTTCTTC.

The CDR3 nucleotides are TGTGCCACCGGACAGGACTATGGCTACACCTTC. Encoded protein: CATGQDYGYTF. The genes are TRBV30 and TRBJ1-2; 7 bases match TRBD1. V gave up 8 bases and J gave up 3 bases; unmatched junction bases: 3. The CDR3 loop spans 11 amino acids. Germline CDR1 reads GTSNPN; CDR2 reads SVGIG (reference sequence).

The CDR3 DNA sequence: TGTGCCAGCAGACTGCGACAGGGTGCGGTCCACGAGCAGTACTTC. Translating it yields CASRLRQGAVHEQYF. The chain has TRBV6-5 and TRBJ2-7; TRBD1 matches at 7 bases. CDR3 length equals 15 residues. Germline V gives CDR1 MNHEY, CDR2 SVGAGI. With V trimmed by 6 bases and J by 5 bases, 13 bases remained unmatched.

The chain links TRBV5-4 to TRBJ1-2; D remains ambiguous. This CDR3 is 13 amino acids long. Trimming took off 1 base at V and 4 bases at J, with 8 bases between the two ends. Germline assignment: CDR1 SGHNT and CDR2 YYREEE (reference sequence). CDR3 protein: CASSLRVLYGYTF. The CDR3 DNA reads TGTGCCAGCAGCTTGCGGGTGCTCTATGGCTACACCTTC.

The chain combines TRBV5-6 with TRBJ1-6; 7 bases match TRBD1. Trimming cost V 0 bases and J 6 bases; bases outside gene matches: 6. CDR3 length: 16 amino acids. CDR1 and CDR2 from the germline V gene are SGHDT and YYEEEE. The CDR3 DNA sequence: TGTGCCAGCAGCTTGGTGGAAGGGGGCTTTAATTCACCCCTCCACTTT. As protein: CASSLVEGGFNSPLHF.

The gene calls are TRBV14 and TRBJ1-1; D uncertain. Germline lookup yields CDR1 SGHDN and CDR2 FVKESK. The CDR3 spans 15 residues. V gave up 0 bases and J gave up 3 bases, with 11 bases separating them. This CDR3 is CASSQDLGEDTEAFF. CDR3 coding DNA: TGTGCCAGCAGCCAAGATCTCGGGGAGGACACTGAAGCTTTCTTT.

This clone was seen a handful of times. The chain joins TRBV7-2 to TRBJ1-5, with TRBD1 matching 7 bases. The CDR3 covers 16 residues. J lost 0 bases, V lost 2 bases, and 4 bases had no gene match. The germline V gene encodes CDR1 SGHTA and CDR2 FQGNSA. DNA for the CDR3: TGTGCCAGCAGCTTATTTGGGACAGATAGCAATCAGCCCCAGCATTTT. Translated: CASSLFGTDSNQPQHF. The variable domain in full, completed from reference TRBV7-2 and TRBJ1-5, reads GAGVSQSPSNKVTEKGKDVELRCDPISGHTALYWYRQSLGQGLEFLIYFQGNSAPDKSGLPSDRFSAERTGGSVSTLTIQRTQQEDSAVYLCASSLFGTDSNQPQHFGDGTRLSIL.

This clone was observed once. The gene calls are TRBV5-3 and TRBJ2-3; a possible D gene is TRBD1 (6 bases). TRBV5-3 is designated an ORF whose function remains uncertain. Trimming stripped 1 base from V and 5 bases from J, with 11 bases between. The CDR3 contains 14 residues. This CDR3 reads CARSLYRVEDTQYF. Written as DNA, the CDR3 is TGTGCCAGAAGCTTGTACAGGGTTGAAGATACGCAGTATTTT.

V is TRBV2 and J is TRBJ2-5; TRBD2 might be the D (6 bases). From germline, CDR1 is SNHLY and CDR2 FYNNEI. With 6 bases removed from V and 5 bases from J, the gap between germline ends came to 22 bases. This CDR3 region has 16 residues. The CDR3 nucleotides read TGTGCCAGCAGCGGATTACTAGCCGTGGGGTCGGAGACCCAGTACTTC. This translates into CASSGLLAVGSETQYF.

The CDR3 spells CASRIGLLTYEQYF. The CDR3 region has the DNA TGTGCCAGCAGGATAGGACTGCTGACCTACGAGCAGTACTTC. This chain links TRBV2 with TRBJ2-7, with TRBD2 as a possible D gene (5 bases). CDR1 is SNHLY, CDR2 FYNNEI, per germline. This CDR3 is 14 amino acids long. V lost 6 bases and J 2 bases, leaving 14 bases between the germline ends.

This clone showed up just a few times. The chain links TRBV19 to TRBJ1-2; 7 bases fit TRBD1. This CDR3 is built from 13 residues. Germline V lookup: CDR1 LNHDA, CDR2 SQIVND (reference sequence). V was pared by 9 bases and J by 6 bases, with 10 bases of the junction left unmatched. CDR3 protein: CASALDRVNGYTF. DNA of the CDR3: TGTGCCAGCGCCCTCGACAGGGTTAATGGCTACACCTTC.

The CDR3 coding sequence is TGTGCCAGCTCTCAAACTAGCGGGAGCACCTACAATGAGCAGTTCTTC. It translates to CASSQTSGSTYNEQFF. The rearrangement uses TRBV18 and TRBJ2-1; the match to TRBD2 covers 11 bases. V shed 6 bases, J shed 2 bases, and the junction held 6 bases outside the gene matches. CDR3 size: 16 residues. Germline loops: CDR1 KGHSH, CDR2 LQKENI.

This chain links TRBV3-1 (or the pseudogene TRBV3-2) with TRBJ1-1; weak D call: TRBD1 (6 bases). The CDR3 runs 14 residues. Germline V gene data show CDR1 as LGHDT and CDR2 as YNNKEL (reference sequence). V gave up 6 bases and J gave up 0 bases, with 11 bases separating them. The CDR3 protein is CASRSDRVNTEAFF. The CDR3 DNA reads TGTGCCAGCAGATCGGACAGAGTGAACACTGAAGCTTTCTTT.

This clone has only one observation. The CDR3 bases are TGTGCCAGCAGTGAAGTCGGCTGGGCGCCCTACGAGCAGTACTTC. As protein: CASSEVGWAPYEQYF. The chain combines TRBV6-1 with TRBJ2-7; no definite D call. The germline gives CDR1 MNHNS, CDR2 SASEGT. V lost 1 base to trimming and J lost 2 bases, with 12 bases between them. The CDR3 sequence is 15 residues long.

The V and J genes are TRBV6-5 and TRBJ2-3, with 11 nucleotides matching TRBD2. The CDR3 has 16 residues. The V gene's germline CDR1 is MNHEY and CDR2 SVGAGI. With V trimmed by 0 bases and J by 5 bases, 4 bases remained unmatched. CDR3 coding DNA: TGTGCCAGCAGTTACTCCGCTGGGACTAGCGGAGATACGCAGTATTTT. Translating gives CASSYSAGTSGDTQYF.

This chain joins TRBV5-4 and TRBJ2-7, with TRBD1 matching over 7 bases. V was clipped by 4 bases and J by 0 bases; unmatched bases: 7. Germline V lookup: CDR1 SGHNT, CDR2 YYREEE (reference sequence). CDR3 size: 15 residues. CDR3 sequence (DNA): TGTGCCAGCAGCATAGGGGGCGCTGGCTCCTACGAGCAGTACTTC. The encoded protein is CASSIGGAGSYEQYF.

This clone was counted between two and nine times. The rearrangement links TRBV5-4 to TRBJ2-3; 10 nucleotides align to TRBD1. The V gene end was trimmed by 3 bases and the J gene end by 6 bases; junction bases not matched to a gene: 7. The CDR3 loop spans 15 amino acids. The V gene's germline CDR1 is SGHNT and CDR2 YYREEE (reference sequence). DNA for the CDR3: TGTGCCAGCAGCTGGGGACAGGGGTTTGGGGATACGCAGTATTTT. Protein product: CASSWGQGFGDTQYF.

V is TRBV15 and J is TRBJ2-1, with D possibly being TRBD2 (7 bases). Germline assignment: CDR1 LNHNV and CDR2 YYDKDF (reference sequence). The CDR3 is made up of 14 amino acids. V shed 3 bases and J shed 9 bases, with 15 bases lying between them. CDR3 sequence reads: CATSRGGGGGEQFF. The CDR3 nucleotides are TGTGCCACCAGCAGGGGGGGCGGGGGCGGTGAGCAGTTCTTC. Together with reference TRBV15 and TRBJ2-1, the CDR3 gives the full variable domain: DAMVIQNPRYQVTQFGKPVTLSCSQTLNHNVMYWYQQKSSQAPKLLFHYYDKDFNNEADTPDNFQSRRPNTSFCFLDIRSPGLGDTAMYLCATSRGGGGGEQFFGPGTRLTVL.